The rows below give T cell receptor beta chains drawn from one sample of a study of T cells in Graves' hyperthyroidism and ophthalmopathy. TCRdb redid the calling of the multiplex PCR reads with MiXCR, one entry per CDR3 protein. This sample has about 530,000 distinct CDR3 sequences, with more than 15% found just once. The sample taken for sequencing was blood. The receptor set was obtained from a woman aged 18-35 years with Graves' ophthalmopathy. Both conserved end residues are part of each CDR3. D genes are given only for firm matches. Not all rows give a size; the values are once, few, many and, for expanded clones, a class.

.	TRBV12-3/TRBV12-4	TRBJ2-7	TRBD1	TGTGCCACCCGGGACAGGGGGCACTACGAGCAGTACTTC	CATRDRGHYEQYF
many	TRBV7-9	TRBJ2-7	.	TGTGCCAGCAGCGTACGAACCTACGAGCAGTACTTC	CASSVRTYEQYF
many	TRBV10-3	TRBJ2-5	.	TGTGCGACCGGGGCGTCAGAACAAGAGACCCAGTACTTC	CATGASEQETQYF
.	TRBV29-1	TRBJ1-1	.	TGCCTTATAAAGTGGGAGGACACTGAAGCTTTCTTT	CLIKWEDTEAFF
many	TRBV2	TRBJ2-7	.	TGTGCCAGCAGGGCATCCCGTTCCGAGGCTCCCTACGAGCAGTACTTC	CASRASRSEAPYEQYF
many	TRBV30	TRBJ1-4	TRBD1	TGTGCCTGGAGTGGGGACAGGGGGAGGAGTGCAACTAATGAAAAACTGTTTTTT	CAWSGDRGRSATNEKLFF
many	TRBV5-1	TRBJ1-1	.	TGCGCCAGCAGCTTGTCGTCAGGGGAGGGATACACTGAAGCTTTCTTT	CASSLSSGEGYTEAFF
many	TRBV7-2	TRBJ2-2	.	TGTGCCAGCAGCTCGTCGATTCAAACCGGGGAGCTGTTTTTT	CASSSSIQTGELFF
many	TRBV28	TRBJ2-7	.	TGTGCCAGCAGTTTAACCCCCTCATATGTGCAGTACTTC	CASSLTPSYVQYF
few	TRBV2	TRBJ2-5	.	TGTGCCAGCACCAGGGCAGAGACCCAGTACTTC	CASTRAETQYF
few	TRBV5-8	TRBJ1-4	TRBD1	TGTGCCAGCAGCTTCGGACAGGGACCAACTAATGAAAAACTGTTTTTT	CASSFGQGPTNEKLFF
.	TRBV24-1	TRBJ2-1	.	.	CATSDFGEDSYNEQFF
.	TRBV5-4	TRBJ1-1	.	TGTGCCAGCAGTCCTAAAGGTTCCGGACCTCAAAATGAAGCTTTCTTT	CASSPKGSGPQNEAFF
.	TRBV6-1	TRBJ2-4	TRBD1	TGTGCCAGCAGCTCCGGGACAGGGGGGACTCTAGCCAAAAACATTCAGTACTTC	CASSSGTGGTLAKNIQYF
many	TRBV28	TRBJ1-1	TRBD1	TGTGCCAGCAGCTTGGGACAGGTGGAGGACACTGAAGCTTTCTTT	CASSLGQVEDTEAFF
many	TRBV10-3	TRBJ2-7	.	TGTGCCATCAGTGACAGGAGAGCCTACGAGCAGTACTTC	CAISDRRAYEQYF
many	TRBV12-3/TRBV12-4	TRBJ1-5	.	TGTGCCAGCAGGCCCGCGGGCGGGACGGGCAATCAGCCCCAGCATTTT	CASRPAGGTGNQPQHF
many	TRBV7-9	TRBJ2-3	TRBD2	TGTGCCAGCAGCTTAGCGGCTAGCGGGGGAGCAGATACGCAGTATTTT	CASSLAASGGADTQYF
.	TRBV5-1	TRBJ2-1	.	TGCGCCAGCAGCTCGGCCCATGAGCAGTTCTTC	CASSSAHEQFF
.	TRBV28	TRBJ1-3	TRBD1	TGTGCCAGCAGTTTATCCGGACAGGGACTAAGAAACACCATATATTTT	CASSLSGQGLRNTIYF
many	TRBV5-1	TRBJ2-1	.	TGCGCCAGCAGCTTGCGCCCTGGTGAGCAGTTCTTC	CASSLRPGEQFF
few	TRBV29-1	TRBJ2-2	.	TGCAGCGTTACAGGGACGAACACCGGGGAGCTGTTTTTT	CSVTGTNTGELFF
few	TRBV11-2	TRBJ2-2	.	TGTGCCAGCAGCTTAGCGGATTGGGCCGGGGAGCTGTTTTTT	CASSLADWAGELFF
.	TRBV20-1	TRBJ2-1	TRBD2	TGCAGTGCTCCAAGACTAGCGGGCGGACCCCCCCATGAGCAGTTCTTC	CSAPRLAGGPPHEQFF
many	TRBV27	TRBJ1-5	.	TGTGCCAGCAGTTTCAGGCAGGAGGGCAATCAGCCCCAGCATTTT	CASSFRQEGNQPQHF
many	TRBV6-1	TRBJ2-1	TRBD2	TGTGCCAGCAGAATAGCGGGCCTCACCTACAATGAGCAGTTCTTC	CASRIAGLTYNEQFF
.	TRBV29-1	TRBJ2-4	.	TGCAGCGTTTTGTGGGGCAAAAACATTCAGTACTTC	CSVLWGKNIQYF
.	TRBV9	TRBJ1-5	.	TGTGCCAGCAGCGTAGGAGGATTGGGCAATCAGCCCCAGCATTTT	CASSVGGLGNQPQHF
many	TRBV28	TRBJ1-5	.	TGTGCCAGCAATTTGGCGGGGGGAGCTCAGCCCCAGCATTTT	CASNLAGGAQPQHF
many	TRBV28	TRBJ1-1	.	TGTGCCAGCAGTCAGCCGGGACCTGGGAACACTGAAGCTTTCTTT	CASSQPGPGNTEAFF
many	TRBV7-2	TRBJ1-5	.	TGTGCCAGCAGCCGCCTGGGGACGTGGGGTCAGCCCCAGCATTTT	CASSRLGTWGQPQHF
many	TRBV11-2	TRBJ1-2	.	TGTGCCAGCAGCTCCGTCAGAGGCGGGGAGGATAACTATGGCTACACCTTC	CASSSVRGGEDNYGYTF
.	TRBV7-8	TRBJ2-7	TRBD1	TGTGCCAGTGGACAGGGTCAGGGGGAGCAGTACTTC	CASGQGQGEQYF
.	TRBV5-1	TRBJ2-1	.	TGCGCCAGCAGCTACCTTAGCCTAGGGGGTGAGCAGTTCTTC	CASSYLSLGGEQFF
.	TRBV7-3	TRBJ2-2	.	TGTGCCAGCTCTGCGGTGGGGACCGGGGAGCTGTTTTTT	CASSAVGTGELFF
many	TRBV18	TRBJ2-3	.	TGTGCCAGCTCCGCCGGCCGGCGGGACTCTGGCACAGATACGCAGTATTTT	CASSAGRRDSGTDTQYF
few	TRBV7-9	TRBJ1-1	TRBD1	TGTGCCAGCAGCTCAGGGGGGGGCGGGGTGAACACTGAAGCTTTCTTT	CASSSGGGGVNTEAFF
few	TRBV27	TRBJ2-7	.	TGTGCCAGCAGTTCTATCGGGGAGAGTTTCTACGAGCAGTACTTC	CASSSIGESFYEQYF
few	TRBV19	TRBJ1-5	.	TGTGCCAGTAGTATACGGGCAGGCGAGGTTAGCAATCAGCCCCAGCATTTT	CASSIRAGEVSNQPQHF
.	TRBV20-1	TRBJ1-2	.	TGCAGTGCTAGCTTAGGGGATGGCTACACCTTC	CSASLGDGYTF